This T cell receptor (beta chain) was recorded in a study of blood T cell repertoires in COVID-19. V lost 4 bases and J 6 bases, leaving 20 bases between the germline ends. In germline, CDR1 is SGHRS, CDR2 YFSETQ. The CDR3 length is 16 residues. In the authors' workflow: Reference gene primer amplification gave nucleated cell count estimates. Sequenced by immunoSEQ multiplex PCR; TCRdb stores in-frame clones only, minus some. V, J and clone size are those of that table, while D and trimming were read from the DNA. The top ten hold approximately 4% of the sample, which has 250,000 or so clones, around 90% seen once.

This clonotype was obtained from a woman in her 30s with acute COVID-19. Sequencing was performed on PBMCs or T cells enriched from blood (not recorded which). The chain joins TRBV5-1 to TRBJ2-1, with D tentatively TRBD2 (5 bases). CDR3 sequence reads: CASSLSGIIFSNEQFF. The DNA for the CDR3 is TGCGCCAGCAGCCTGTCCGGGATAATATTTTCCAATGAGCAGTTCTTC.